This T cell receptor beta chain is drawn from a study of control samples from healthy donors and cancer patients. The CDR3 spans 15 residues. CDR1 is SGHVS, CDR2 FQNEAQ, per germline. The trim removed 5 bases at V and 8 bases at J, leaving 11 bases unmatched. Using immunoSEQ multiplex PCR, the repertoire was profiled, and TCRdb retains in-frame clones only, with some absent. The sample carries some 120,000 clones, about 88% recorded once. The specimen was blood. The chain couples TRBV7-8 to TRBJ1-4; TRBD1 aligns across 7 bases. This TCR came from a man aged 18 to 29 in good health. CDR3: CASSPVETGSEKLFF. Written as DNA, the CDR3 is TGTGCCAGCAGCCCGGTGGAGACAGGGAGCGAAAAACTGTTTTTT.